This is a list of T cell receptor beta chains from one sample in a study of blood T cell repertoires in COVID-19. The data were produced by immunoSEQ multiplex PCR, yet TCRdb's version contains in-frame clones alone and is incomplete. Among fewer than 300,000 clones listed, around nine tenths were seen once. Specimen: PBMCs or T cells enriched from blood (not recorded which). The receptors come from a woman in her twenties or thirties who had recovered from COVID-19. CDR3s include the opening cysteine and the closing phenylalanine or tryptophan. A D gene is named only where the DNA matches it firmly. A row's size may be missing; if present it is once, few, many or a size class.

>TRBV25-1|-|TRBJ2-1|TRBD2
CASRVAGGHNEQFF
TGTGCCAGCAGGGTAGCGGGAGGTCACAATGAGCAGTTCTTC
>TRBV11-2|once|TRBJ2-1|-
CASSSLRGGNEQFF
TGTGCCAGCAGCTCCCTAAGGGGTGGCAATGAGCAGTTCTTC
>TRBV30|once|TRBJ1-1|TRBD1
CAWSSLRGSTEAFF
TGTGCCTGGAGTAGCCTCAGGGGGAGCACTGAAGCTTTCTTT
>TRBV9|-|TRBJ2-1|TRBD2
CASSVGAGAYNEQFF
TGTGCCAGCAGCGTAGGGGCGGGGGCCTACAATGAGCAGTTCTTC
>TRBV10-3|-|TRBJ2-1|TRBD2
CAITPGTSGNEQFF
TGTGCCATCACTCCCGGGACTAGCGGCAATGAGCAGTTCTTC
>TRBV11-2|-|TRBJ1-6|-
CASSLDKSSLTGNNSPLHF
TGTGCCAGCAGCTTAGACAAATCCTCTCTTACAGGGAATAATTCACCCCTCCACTTT
>TRBV28|-|TRBJ1-2|-
CASSLYLKQGRGYTF
TGTGCCAGCAGTTTATACCTGAAGCAGGGTCGTGGCTACACCTTC
>TRBV6-6|-|TRBJ1-5|-
CASSQTDSYQPQHF
TGTGCCAGCAGTCAGACGGACAGTTATCAGCCCCAGCATTTT
>TRBV5-1|-|TRBJ2-7|TRBD1
CASSLAGTGTGEQYF
TGCGCCAGCAGCTTGGCCGGGACAGGGACGGGTGAGCAGTACTTC
>TRBV28|-|TRBJ1-1|-
CASSFGPWTRKDGTEAFF
TGTGCCAGCAGTTTCGGGCCTTGGACACGTAAGGACGGCACTGAAGCTTTCTTT
>TRBV7-3|-|TRBJ2-2|TRBD2
CASRDSGSGSTGELFF
TGTGCCAGCAGAGATAGCGGGAGCGGTAGCACCGGGGAGCTGTTTTTT
>TRBV3-1/TRBV3-2|-|TRBJ1-1|-
CASSHTVTNTEAFF
TGTGCCAGCAGCCATACAGTAACGAACACTGAAGCTTTCTTT
>TRBV28|-|TRBJ2-2|-
CASSLPSGQNTGELFF
TGTGCCAGCAGTCTACCCTCGGGACAGAACACCGGGGAGCTGTTTTTT
>TRBV28|-|TRBJ1-5|-
CASSQGPLGQPQHF
TGTGCCAGCAGTCAGGGGCCCTTGGGTCAGCCCCAGCATTTT
>TRBV13|-|TRBJ2-1|TRBD2
CASSPKLAAPSVNEQFF
TGTGCCAGCAGCCCAAAACTAGCGGCCCCTTCGGTCAATGAGCAGTTCTTC
>TRBV3-1/TRBV3-2|-|TRBJ1-2|-
CASSQGRGGDGYTF
TGTGCCAGCAGCCAGGGTCGGGGAGGTGATGGCTACACCTTC
>TRBV7-2|-|TRBJ2-5|TRBD1
CASSRRTGQETQYF
TGTGCCAGCAGCAGACGGACAGGTCAAGAGACCCAGTACTTC
>TRBV28|-|TRBJ2-6|-
CASNSGLSSGANVLTF
TGTGCCAGCAATTCGGGACTCAGCTCTGGGGCCAACGTCCTGACTTTC
>TRBV30|-|TRBJ1-2|-
CAWSVGLSGYTF
TGTGCCTGGAGTGTTGGACTGTCCGGCTACACCTTC
>TRBV7-2|-|TRBJ1-2|TRBD1
CASSTPLGQGFTNYGYTF
TGTGCCAGCAGCACTCCTTTGGGACAGGGCTTCACTAACTATGGCTACACCTTC
>TRBV5-4|-|TRBJ1-4|TRBD1
CASSSQGAGEKLFF
TGTGCCAGCAGCTCACAGGGGGCCGGTGAAAAACTGTTTTTT
>TRBV5-5|-|TRBJ2-5|TRBD1
CASSLGGGAETQYF
TGTGCCAGCAGCTTGGGAGGGGGCGCGGAGACCCAGTACTTC
>TRBV7-9|-|TRBJ2-7|-
CASSLVPGPYEQYF
TGTGCCAGCAGCTTAGTACCAGGTCCCTACGAGCAGTACTTC
>TRBV7-9|few|TRBJ1-2|-
CASSLVGGSGYTF
TGTGCCAGCAGCTTAGTTGGGGGGAGTGGCTACACCTTC
>TRBV5-4|-|TRBJ2-1|-
CASSILWGPGGYYNEQFF
TGTGCCAGCAGCATCCTGTGGGGCCCGGGCGGATACTACAATGAGCAGTTCTTC
>TRBV30|-|TRBJ1-4|-
CAWRRGGDEKLFF
TGTGCCTGGAGGAGGGGGGGAGATGAAAAACTGTTTTTT
>TRBV9|-|TRBJ2-1|TRBD2
CASAGTSGGNEQFF
TGTGCCAGCGCCGGGACTAGTGGAGGGAATGAGCAGTTCTTC
>TRBV7-9|-|TRBJ2-3|-
CASSFKGTDTQYF
TGTGCCAGCAGCTTTAAGGGGACAGATACGCAGTATTTT